This T cell receptor beta chain was obtained from a study of control samples from healthy donors and cancer patients. The germline V and J ends were trimmed by 5 bases and 1 base, with 12 bases remaining between them. In germline, CDR1 is SGHTA, CDR2 FQGNSA. The CDR3 loop spans 14 amino acids. TCRdb keeps only in-frame clones here, not all; method: immunoSEQ multiplex PCR. The table lists about 28,000 clones, more than 75% of them singletons. The receptor's source is a woman aged 40 to 50 with lung cancer. The chain links TRBV7-2 to TRBJ2-7, with D possibly matching TRBD2 (5 bases). What was sequenced was PBMCs. The CDR3 reads CASSPAAGSYEQYF. The DNA for the CDR3 is TGTGCCAGCAGCCCAGCGGCAGGTTCCTACGAGCAGTACTTC.